This TCR beta chain was sequenced for a study of cytomegalovirus exposure and HLA in healthy donors. As for this clone: A read error may produce the germline difference seen at one junction end.

Primers for the PCR totalled 60 Vbeta and 13 Jbeta. The data were produced by immunoSEQ multiplex PCR, yet TCRdb's version contains in-frame clones alone and is incomplete. The table lists roughly 120,000 clones, 55% to 65% of them singletons, with roughly 10% in the top ten. This CDR3 is built from 15 residues. Looked up from germline, CDR1 is SEHNR and CDR2 is FQNEAQ (reference sequence). Sequenced sample: PBMCs. This chain joins TRBV7-9 and TRBJ2-7; D perhaps matches TRBD1 (6 bases). The receptor was derived from a woman aged 40 to 50 in good health and CMV-seropositive. CDR3 loop: CSSSLPGTKDYEQYF. The CDR3 DNA sequence: TGTTCCAGCAGCTTACCCGGGACAAAGGACTACGAGCAGTACTTC.